This is a list of T cell receptor beta chains from one sample in a study of cytomegalovirus exposure and HLA in healthy donors. Produced via immunoSEQ multiplex PCR; TCRdb's table is partial and in-frame only. The table shows over 150,000 clones, with 80% occurring only once. What was sequenced was PBMCs. These TCRs come from a man aged 30 to 39 in good health and CMV-seronegative. CDR3s include the opening cysteine and the closing phenylalanine or tryptophan. A D gene is named only where the DNA matches it firmly. For some rows the clone size is stated as once, few or many, or as a class when expanded; others skip it.

>.|TRBV21-1|.|TRBJ2-2
TGTGCCAGCAGCCCGGTGGGAGGGAACGCGAACACCGGGGAGCTGTTTTTT
CASSPVGGNANTGELFF
>TRBD2|TRBV13|few|TRBJ2-1
TGTGCCAGCAGCTATACGGGGGGGAGCTCCTACAATGAGCAGTTCTTC
CASSYTGGSSYNEQFF
>TRBD1|TRBV11-2|.|TRBJ2-5
TGTGCCAGCAGCATTGACAGGGCCGGGGAGACCCAGTACTTC
CASSIDRAGETQYF
>.|TRBV28|.|TRBJ2-5
TGTGCCAGCAGTCTTGAGGCCGACAGGTCCGGATGGCAGTACTTC
CASSLEADRSGWQYF
>.|TRBV5-1|.|TRBJ2-1
TGCGCCAGCAGCTTACTAGGTGAGCAGTTCTTC
CASSLLGEQFF
>.|TRBV4-1|.|TRBJ2-3
TGCGCCAGCAGCCAAGGTACAGTTATCACAGATACGCAGTATTTT
CASSQGTVITDTQYF
>TRBD1|TRBV27|.|TRBJ1-2
TGTGCCAGCCGTAATCCGACAGGGAACTATGGCTACACCTTC
CASRNPTGNYGYTF
>.|TRBV30|.|TRBJ1-5
TGTGCCTGGAGTCCCGATCCCTTCGGTAGTAGCAATCAGCCCCAGCATTTT
CAWSPDPFGSSNQPQHF
>.|TRBV28|once|TRBJ1-4
TGTGCCAGCAGGGGACAAAATAATGAAAAACTGTTTTTT
CASRGQNNEKLFF
>TRBD2|TRBV5-1|once|TRBJ2-7
TGCGCCAGCAGCTGGGGACTAGCGGGAACTGGAGAGCAGTACTTC
CASSWGLAGTGEQYF
>TRBD1|TRBV6-1|.|TRBJ2-7
TGTGCCAGCAGTGGGGGTCAGGACAGGGGGCCCCTCTACGAGCAGTACTTC
CASSGGQDRGPLYEQYF
>.|TRBV28|.|TRBJ1-1
TGTGCCAGCAGTTACAGGGAGTTGGGAGCTTTCTTT
CASSYRELGAFF
>TRBD1|TRBV7-9|.|TRBJ2-7
TGTGCCAGCAGCACGTCGAACCGGGACAGATCCTACGAGCAGTACTTC
CASSTSNRDRSYEQYF
>TRBD1|TRBV18|once|TRBJ1-1
TGTGCCAGCTCACCATCGGGGACAGGGGGTAGCACTGAAGCTTTCTTT
CASSPSGTGGSTEAFF
>.|TRBV18|.|TRBJ2-2
TGTGCCAGCTCACCACCCGGTGGGCCTAACACCGGGGAGCTGTTTTTT
CASSPPGGPNTGELFF
>.|TRBV7-9|.|TRBJ2-1
TGTTCCAGCAGCTTAGGGGAGGCGGGGGCGCGGAATGAGCAGTTCTTC
CSSSLGEAGARNEQFF
>TRBD2|TRBV10-2|.|TRBJ2-1
TGCGCCAGCAGTGAGCGCGATAGCGGGGGGGTGAATGAGCAGTTCTTC
CASSERDSGGVNEQFF
>TRBD1|TRBV25-1|.|TRBJ2-2
TGTGCCAGCAGTGAACAGGGGGCCGATCCCCCCTCTTTTTTT
CASSEQGADPPSFF
>TRBD1|TRBV7-2|.|TRBJ1-1
TGTGCCAGCAGCTTTACAGGGGAGACTGAAGCTTTCTTT
CASSFTGETEAFF
>.|TRBV7-3|.|TRBJ2-1
TGTGCCAGCAGCTTAAGAGGTTTTTCCTACAATGAGCAGTTCTTC
CASSLRGFSYNEQFF
>.|TRBV30|.|TRBJ2-7
TGTGCCTGGAAGTTTCCAGGGTCCCTCTACGAGCAGTACTTC
CAWKFPGSLYEQYF
>TRBD2|TRBV5-1|.|TRBJ2-7
TGCGCCAGCAGCTCCAATAGCGGGGCAGCCTACGAGCAGTACTTC
CASSSNSGAAYEQYF
>.|TRBV7-9|.|TRBJ2-1
TGTGCCAGCAGCTTAGCAAGGGGGAGACTACATGAGCAGTTCTTC
CASSLARGRLHEQFF
>.|TRBV7-9|.|TRBJ1-5
TGTGCCAGCAGCTTAGTATATTGGCCGGCCGAGGATCAGCCCCAGCATTTT
CASSLVYWPAEDQPQHF
>.|TRBV19|.|TRBJ2-1
TGTGCCAGTAGTGCTCTAGGGGGTAGCTACAATGAGCAGTTCTTC
CASSALGGSYNEQFF
>TRBD2|TRBV5-1|.|TRBJ2-4
TGCGCCAGCAGCCAGGGACTAGCGGGGAGAGTAGCCAAAAACATTCAGTACTTC
CASSQGLAGRVAKNIQYF
>.|TRBV27|.|TRBJ1-4
TGTGCCAGCAGTTCGTCTACTAATGAAAAACTGTTTTTT
CASSSSTNEKLFF
>TRBD2|TRBV15|.|TRBJ2-7
TGTGCCACCAGCAGAGATCCCGGGGGGACTAGCGGATTCTCCTACGAGCAGTACTTC
CATSRDPGGTSGFSYEQYF